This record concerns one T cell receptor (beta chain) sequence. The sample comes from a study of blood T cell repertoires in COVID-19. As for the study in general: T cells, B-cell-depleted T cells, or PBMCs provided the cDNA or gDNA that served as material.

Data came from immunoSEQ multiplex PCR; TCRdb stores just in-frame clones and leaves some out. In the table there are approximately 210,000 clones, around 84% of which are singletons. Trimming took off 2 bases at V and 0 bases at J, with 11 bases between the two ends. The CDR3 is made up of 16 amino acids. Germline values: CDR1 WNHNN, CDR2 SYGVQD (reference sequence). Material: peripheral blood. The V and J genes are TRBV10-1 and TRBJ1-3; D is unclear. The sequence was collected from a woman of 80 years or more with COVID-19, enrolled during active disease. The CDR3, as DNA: TGCGCCAGCAGTGAGAGTGGGCGAAGCTCTGGAAACACCATATATTTT. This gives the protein CASSESGRSSGNTIYF.